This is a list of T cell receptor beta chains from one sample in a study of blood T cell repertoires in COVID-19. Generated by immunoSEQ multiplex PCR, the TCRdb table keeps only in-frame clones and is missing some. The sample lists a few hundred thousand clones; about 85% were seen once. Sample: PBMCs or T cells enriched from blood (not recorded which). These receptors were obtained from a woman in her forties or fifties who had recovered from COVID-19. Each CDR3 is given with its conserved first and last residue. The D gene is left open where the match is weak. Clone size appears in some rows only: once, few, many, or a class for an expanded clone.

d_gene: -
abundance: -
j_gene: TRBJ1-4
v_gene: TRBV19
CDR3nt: TGTGCCAGTAGTGTAAATCCGGGAGGAAAACTGTTTTTT
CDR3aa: CASSVNPGGKLFF

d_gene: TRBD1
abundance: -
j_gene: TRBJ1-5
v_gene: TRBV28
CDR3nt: TGTGCCAGCAGGACAGGGGATAGCAATCAGCCCCAGCATTTT
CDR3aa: CASRTGDSNQPQHF

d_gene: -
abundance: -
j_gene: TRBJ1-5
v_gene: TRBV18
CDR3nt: TGTGCCAGCTCACCGGGGGGAGGCAATCAGCCCCAGCATTTT
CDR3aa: CASSPGGGNQPQHF

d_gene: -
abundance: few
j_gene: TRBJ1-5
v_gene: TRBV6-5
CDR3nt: TGTGCCAGCAGTTCGAACCCAGGGAATAGCAATCAGCCCCAGCATTTT
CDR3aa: CASSSNPGNSNQPQHF

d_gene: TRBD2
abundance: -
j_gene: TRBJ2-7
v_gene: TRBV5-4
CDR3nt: TGTGCCAGCAGCGGAAAACTAGCGGGGAGGTGGGAGCAGTACTTC
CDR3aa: CASSGKLAGRWEQYF

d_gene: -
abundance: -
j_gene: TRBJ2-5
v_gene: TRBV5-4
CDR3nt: TGTGCCAGCAGCTCACCGACGGACAGTAGAGAGACCCAGTACTTC
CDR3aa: CASSSPTDSRETQYF

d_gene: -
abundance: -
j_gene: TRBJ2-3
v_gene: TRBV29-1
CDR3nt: TGCAGCGTTGAGGGCAGGTGGGGCACAGATACGCAGTATTTT
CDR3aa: CSVEGRWGTDTQYF

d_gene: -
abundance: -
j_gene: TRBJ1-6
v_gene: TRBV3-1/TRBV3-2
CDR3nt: TGTGCCAGCAGCCGGGGCAGGCTGACGGCACCCCTCCACTTT
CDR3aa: CASSRGRLTAPLHF

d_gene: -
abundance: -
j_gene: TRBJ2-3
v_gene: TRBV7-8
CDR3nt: TGTGCCAGCAGCTTAGTGGCGGGGGCGAGAGATACGCAGTATTTT
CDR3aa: CASSLVAGARDTQYF

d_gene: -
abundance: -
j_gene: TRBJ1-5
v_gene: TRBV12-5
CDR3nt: TGTGCTAGTGGTTTGGTTAGGGACACGTCCGTGGGCAATCAGCCCCAGCATTTT
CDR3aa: CASGLVRDTSVGNQPQHF

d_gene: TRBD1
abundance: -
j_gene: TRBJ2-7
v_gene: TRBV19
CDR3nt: TGTGCCAGTACTGAGGGACAGGGGGCCTCCTACGAGCAGTACTTC
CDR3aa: CASTEGQGASYEQYF

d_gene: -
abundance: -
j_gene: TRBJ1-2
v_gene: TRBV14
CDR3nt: TGTGCCAGCAGCCAAGCGGCAGGGGACTATGGCTACACCTTC
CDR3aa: CASSQAAGDYGYTF

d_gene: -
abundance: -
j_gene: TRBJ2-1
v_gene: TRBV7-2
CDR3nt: TGTGCCAGCATCCTTCTATATGAGCAGTTCTTC
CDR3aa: CASILLYEQFF

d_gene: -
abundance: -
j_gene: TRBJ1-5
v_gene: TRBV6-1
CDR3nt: TGTGCCAGCAGTGAACTAGCCAGGTCTGGACAGCCCCAGCATTTT
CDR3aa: CASSELARSGQPQHF

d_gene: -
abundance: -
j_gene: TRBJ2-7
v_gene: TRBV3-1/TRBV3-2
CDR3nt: TGTGCCAGCAGCCAGGGCTTCTCAGGCCACGAGCAGTACTTC
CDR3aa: CASSQGFSGHEQYF

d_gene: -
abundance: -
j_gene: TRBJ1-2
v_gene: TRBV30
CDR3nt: TGTGCCTGGAGTGGACACAAGGTCTATGGCTACACCTTC
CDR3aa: CAWSGHKVYGYTF

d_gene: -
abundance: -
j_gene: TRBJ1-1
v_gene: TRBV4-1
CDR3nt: TGCGCCAGCAGCCAAGTAGGAGGGGCGATCACTGAAGCTTTCTTT
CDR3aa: CASSQVGGAITEAFF

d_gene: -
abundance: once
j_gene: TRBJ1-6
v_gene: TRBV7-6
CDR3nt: TGTGCCAGCAGTTTAGGGTCAAGCACACCCCTCCACTTT
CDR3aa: CASSLGSSTPLHF

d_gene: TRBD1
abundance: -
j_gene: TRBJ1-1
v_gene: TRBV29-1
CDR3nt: TGCAGCGTTGTGCTCGGTGGGACAGGCCTCATGAACACTGAAGCTTTCTTT
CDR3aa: CSVVLGGTGLMNTEAFF

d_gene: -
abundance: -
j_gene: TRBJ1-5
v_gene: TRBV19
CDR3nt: TGTGCCAGTAGTTTATACGGGCAGCCCCAGCATTTT
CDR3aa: CASSLYGQPQHF

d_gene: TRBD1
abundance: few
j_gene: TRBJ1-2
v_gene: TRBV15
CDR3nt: TGTGCCACCAGCCCGACCAAGGGACAGCCCTATGGCTACACCTTC
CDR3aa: CATSPTKGQPYGYTF

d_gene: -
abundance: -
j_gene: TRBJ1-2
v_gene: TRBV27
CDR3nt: TGTGCCAGCAGTTTATCCGGCAGGGCGACGTACTATGGCTACACCTTC
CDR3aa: CASSLSGRATYYGYTF

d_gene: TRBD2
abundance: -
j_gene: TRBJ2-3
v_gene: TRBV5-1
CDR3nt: TGCGCCAGCAGCTTGGTTTCCGCGGGGGGAGGAGATACGCAGTATTTT
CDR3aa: CASSLVSAGGGDTQYF

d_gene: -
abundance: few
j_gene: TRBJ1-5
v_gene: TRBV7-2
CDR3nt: TGTGCCAGCAGCTTAAAAGCGAATCAGCCCCAGCATTTT
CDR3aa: CASSLKANQPQHF

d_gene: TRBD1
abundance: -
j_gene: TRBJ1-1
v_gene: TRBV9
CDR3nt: TGTGCCAGCAGCGACCCCACAGGGGTTTTTAGAGCTTTCTTT
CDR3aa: CASSDPTGVFRAFF

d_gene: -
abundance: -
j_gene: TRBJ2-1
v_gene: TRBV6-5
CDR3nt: TGTGCCAGCAGTCCCCTGGCCAGGGATGAGCAGTTCTTC
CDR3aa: CASSPLARDEQFF

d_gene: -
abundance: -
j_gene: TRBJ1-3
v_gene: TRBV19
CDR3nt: TGTGCCAGTAGTATGGTCGGCGGAATAAGCTCTGGAAACACCATATATTTT
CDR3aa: CASSMVGGISSGNTIYF

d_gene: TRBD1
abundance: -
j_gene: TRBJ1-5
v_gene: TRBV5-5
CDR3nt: TGTGCCAGCAGCTTTACGGGACAGGACGATCAGCCCCAGCATTTT
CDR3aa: CASSFTGQDDQPQHF